Reported below is one TCR beta chain. This clonotype occurred many times. Which antigen it targets is not known. A junction end diverges from the germline sequence, so it may reflect a read error. This entry belongs to a study of early T cells in non-severe SARS-CoV-2 infection (dated by TCRdb to the early 2020s). Describing the broader study: Because TCR sequencing relied on bulk RNA taken from unsorted whole blood, pairing of alpha and beta chains was not possible.

This was a case-control study nested in a cohort of healthcare workers in London, UK, who had nasopharyngeal swab PCR tests and blood samples taken every week. Healthcare workers were recruited between 23 and 31 March 2020, during the week of the UK lockdown, and were followed weekly for up to roughly 16 weeks. Libraries were constructed by 5' RACE. The sequencer listed for this sample is NextSeq 500. The TCR library protocol attached unique molecular identifiers to individual cDNA molecules to correct for sequencing error and PCR bias. Both TCR alpha and beta chains were sequenced, and tight co-correlation was observed between alpha and beta sequence abundances in each sample. The paper's data handling went like this. Decombinator V4 was used to annotate the V gene, J gene and CDR3 of the TCR sequences. Expanded TCRs were defined as changing significantly between any two time points under a Poisson model with p below 0.0001. TCR abundances were normalised to the total number of TCRs sequenced per sample and were expressed as counts per million. VDJdb, accessed 1 November 2021, was searched for CMV, EBV and SARS-CoV-2 annotated TCRs, excluding TCRs annotated for multiple antigens. TCRdb handled the public reads itself, with Q25 trimming in fastp and clone calling in MiXCR, and kept productive beta chains. Entries are consolidated by CDR3 protein sequence, retaining the most common genes and DNA. The V and J calls and clone size come from TCRdb's table, not from the authors' own analysis. Across this sample there are about 25,000 distinct CDR3 sequences, with about 4.4% seen only once. Approximately 6.6% of the sample is held by the ten biggest clonotypes.

The research as a whole found: VDJdb matching was skewed toward anti-spike CD8 responses, so virus-specific expansions were likely underestimated and private and CD4 specificities were missed.

This TCR was recovered from an adult who was a healthcare worker with PCR-confirmed SARS-CoV-2 infection or an uninfected control (not recorded which). The sample taken for sequencing was whole blood.

The CDR3 sequence is CASRDEHFSENTIYF. The DNA reads TGCGCCAGCAGGGACGAACATTTCTCTGAAAACACCATATATTTT. This chain joins TRBV10-2 to TRBJ1-3, with the D gene not clear enough to name. Counted from cysteine to phenylalanine, this CDR3 has 15 amino acids. Just CDR3 DNA is preserved here, 45 bases in frame from base 1. The germline V gene encodes CDR1 WSHSY and CDR2 SAAADI.